Detailed here is one T cell receptor beta chain. Its antigen is currently unknown. A junction end diverges from the germline sequence, so it may reflect a read error. At the DNA level, this CDR3 is encoded by other sequences in the same sample as well. Using immunoSEQ multiplex PCR, the repertoire was profiled, and TCRdb retains in-frame clones only, with some absent. Of some 66,000 clones listed, 80% to 95% are singletons. The germline gives CDR1 SGHDT, CDR2 YYEEEE. CDR3 size: 14 residues. This entry comes from a study of Tregs in tolerant kidney transplant recipients. Study-level findings and limits: In tolerant patients, donor-specific Tregs outgrew total Tregs, suggesting antigen-driven expansion. No direct test of biological reproducibility was done here.

The clonotype originates from a human donor who received a combined kidney and bone marrow transplant. The gene calls are TRBV5-6 and TRBJ1-6; maybe TRBD1 (6 bases). The starting material was CD8+ T cells from blood, obtained before the transplant. CDR3 protein: CASSLPRGNSPLHF. The CDR3 nucleotides read TGTGCCAGCAGCTTGCCCAGGGGCAATTCCCCCCTCCACTTT. Full variable domain (missing parts from reference TRBV5-6 and TRBJ1-6): DAGVTQSPTHLIKTRGQQVTLRCSPKSGHDTVSWYQQALGQGPQFIFQYYEEEERQRGNFPDRFSGHQFPNYSSELNVNALLLGDSALYLCASSLPRGNSPLHFGNGTRLTVT.